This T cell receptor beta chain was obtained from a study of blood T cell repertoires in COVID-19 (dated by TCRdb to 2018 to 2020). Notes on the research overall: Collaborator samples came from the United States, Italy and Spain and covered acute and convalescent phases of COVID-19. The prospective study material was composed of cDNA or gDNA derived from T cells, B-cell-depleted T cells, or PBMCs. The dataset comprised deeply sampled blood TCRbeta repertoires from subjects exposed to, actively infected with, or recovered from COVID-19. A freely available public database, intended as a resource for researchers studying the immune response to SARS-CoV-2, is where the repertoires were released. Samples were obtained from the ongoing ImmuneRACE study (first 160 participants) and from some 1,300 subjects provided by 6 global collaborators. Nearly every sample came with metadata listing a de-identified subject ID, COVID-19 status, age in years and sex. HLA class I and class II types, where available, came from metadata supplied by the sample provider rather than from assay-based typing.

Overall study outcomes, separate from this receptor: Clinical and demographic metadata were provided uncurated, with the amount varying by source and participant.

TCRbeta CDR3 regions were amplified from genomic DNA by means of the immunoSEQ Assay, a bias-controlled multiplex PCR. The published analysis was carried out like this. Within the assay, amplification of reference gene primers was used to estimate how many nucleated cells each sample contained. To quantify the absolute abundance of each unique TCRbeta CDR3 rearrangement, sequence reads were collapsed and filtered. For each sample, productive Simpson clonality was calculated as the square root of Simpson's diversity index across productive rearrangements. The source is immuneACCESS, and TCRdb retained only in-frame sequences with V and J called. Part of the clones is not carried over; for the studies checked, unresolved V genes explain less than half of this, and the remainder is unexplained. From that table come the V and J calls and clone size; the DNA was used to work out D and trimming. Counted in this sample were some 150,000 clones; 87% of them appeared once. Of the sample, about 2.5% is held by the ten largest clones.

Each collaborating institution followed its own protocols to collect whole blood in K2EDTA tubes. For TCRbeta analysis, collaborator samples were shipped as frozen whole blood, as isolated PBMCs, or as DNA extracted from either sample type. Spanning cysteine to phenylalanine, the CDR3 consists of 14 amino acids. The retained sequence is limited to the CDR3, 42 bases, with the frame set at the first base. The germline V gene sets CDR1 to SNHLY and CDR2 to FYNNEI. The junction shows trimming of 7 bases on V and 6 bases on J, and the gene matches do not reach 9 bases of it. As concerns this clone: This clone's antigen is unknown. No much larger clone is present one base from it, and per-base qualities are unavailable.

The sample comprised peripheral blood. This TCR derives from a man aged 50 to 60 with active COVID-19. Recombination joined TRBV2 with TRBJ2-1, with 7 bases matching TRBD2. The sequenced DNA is TGTGCCAGCATAGCCAGCGGGGCTACCAATGAGCAGTTCTTC. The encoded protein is CASIASGATNEQFF.